The 7 T cell receptor beta chains reported below all come from one sample, sequenced in a study of regulatory T cells in long-lasting Graves disease. The time point denotes: persistent/refractory GD, antithyroid drugs over 5 years with positive TRAb. PBMCs were the source of the RNA used for TCR sequencing. Libraries of TCR beta came from iRepertoire HTBI primers plus Arm-PCR of CDR3 regions. Each CDR3 protein is one row after TCRdb ran MiXCR on the multiplex PCR reads. The repertoire holds approximately 380,000 distinct CDR3 sequences, with about a fifth as singletons. This sample comprised peripheral blood mononuclear cells (PBMCs), obtained when the disease was refractory, from a patient treated with antithyroid drugs. The origin of the receptors is a female donor with Graves disease.

This clonotype was detected many times. The chain links TRBV7-2 to TRBJ2-7; no definite D call. V dropped 0 bases and J dropped 7 bases, with 10 bases sitting between them. Germline-derived CDR1 and CDR2 are SGHTA and FQGNSA. The CDR3 has 13 residues. CDR3 sequence: CASSLAPGGEQYF. CDR3 coding DNA: TGTGCCAGCAGCTTAGCTCCGGGTGGAGAGCAGTACTTC.

The chain is built from TRBV20-1 and TRBJ1-4, with 9 bases that match TRBD1. CDR1 DFQATT and CDR2 SNEGSKA come from the germline V gene (reference sequence). The CDR3 consists of 14 residues. The J segment lost 8 bases and the V segment lost 3 bases, leaving 7 bases of the junction unmatched. CDR3: CSASGTGREEKLFF. DNA of the CDR3: TGCAGTGCTAGCGGGACAGGGAGGGAGGAAAAACTGTTTTTT.

The chain combines TRBV9 with TRBJ1-4; possible D gene TRBD1, 5 bases. The CDR3 is 15 residues long. CDR1 is SGDLS, CDR2 YYNGEE, per germline. V gave up 2 bases and J gave up 7 bases, with 15 bases separating them. Here the CDR3 reads CASSVQEGLGEKLFF. In DNA, the CDR3 is TGTGCCAGCAGCGTCCAAGAGGGGCTGGGTGAAAAACTGTTTTTT.

In the case of this clonotype: A read error is likely, as this CDR3 ends without the conserved phenylalanine or tryptophan. The chain employs TRBV9 and TRBJ1-1, with D unclear. The V and J ends lost 0 bases and 1 base respectively, with 16 bases between them. The CDR3 totals 17 residues. Germline values: CDR1 SGDLS, CDR2 YYNGEE. The DNA for the CDR3 is TGTGCCAGCAGCGTAGGGAGCAGCCCTGATCGGAACACTGAAGCTTTCTGT. Protein product: CASSVGSSPDRNTEAFC.

This clonotype was seen a few times. The genes are TRBV20-1 and TRBJ1-2; a possible D gene is TRBD1 (5 bases). Trimming stripped 6 bases from V and 4 bases from J, with 18 bases between. CDR1 is DFQATT and CDR2 is SNEGSKA in the germline V gene (reference sequence). The CDR3 has 14 amino acids. In DNA form, the CDR3 reads TGCAGTGCCCCGCGGACGGGGGGGAGCTATGGCTACACCTTC. Encoded protein: CSAPRTGGSYGYTF.

This clonotype was counted only a few times. The chain joins TRBV30 to TRBJ2-7; tentatively, D is TRBD1 or TRBD2 (5 bases each). Per the germline V gene, CDR1 is GTSNPN and CDR2 is SVGIG (reference sequence). There are 12 residues in the CDR3. Trimming left V 0 bases short and J 9 bases short, with 12 bases between. The CDR3 region has the DNA TGTGCCTGGAGTGTAGAGGGACCGAGGCAGTACTTC. This sequence encodes CAWSVEGPRQYF. Combining the CDR3 with reference TRBV30 and TRBJ2-7 gives the whole variable domain SQTIHQWPATLVQPVGSPLSLECTVEGTSNPNLYWYRQAAGRGLQLLFYSVGIGQISSEVPQNLSASRPQDRQFILSSKKLLLSDSGFYLCAWSVEGPRQYFGPGTRLTVT.

This clonotype was observed a few times. This chain joins TRBV28 and TRBJ2-7; 7 nucleotides line up with TRBD2. The V and J ends lost 7 bases and 9 bases, in that order; junction bases with no gene match: 15. Germline CDR1 is MDHEN and CDR2 is SYDVKM. This CDR3 contains 14 residues. DNA of the CDR3: TGTGCCAGCACTCCCATCGGGGCGGGAGAGGGGCAGTACTTC. It is translated as CASTPIGAGEGQYF.